The clone carrying this TCR beta chain appeared a few times. The antigen remains unidentified. The junction shows a germline mismatch at one end, possibly a read error. Germline CDR1 and CDR2: DFQATT and SNEGSKA (reference sequence). CDR3 length: 14 residues. In patients chosen for sequencing, flow cytometry had shown CD8+CD57+ cell expansion. All patients were therapy-naive when blood was sampled. CDR3 and TCR beta VDJ profiling relied on a genomic DNA template. TCRdb itself ran the reads through MiXCR, one entry per CDR3 protein. The repertoire includes about 200,000 distinct CDR3 sequences, less than 75% of them detected once, and roughly 62% sits in the top ten. The sample belongs to a study of CD8+CD57+ T cells in acquired aplastic anemia. Study-wide context: CD4+ and CD8+ cells, once sorted, gave DNA averaging approximately 3.4 ug. Study-wide points: Patients and controls turned out to have more than 25 CD8+ CDR3 sequences in common.

The rearrangement links TRBV20-1 to TRBJ2-3; 9 positions agree with TRBD1. Material: sorted CD4+, CD8+, or CD8+CD57+ T cells (not recorded which) from PBMCs. The clonotype was recovered from a human donor with aplastic anemia. CDR3 DNA: TGCAGTGCCTCCCCGGACAGGGGAGCAGATGCGCAGTATTTT. Amino acid sequence: CSASPDRGADAQYF.